The rows below give T cell receptor beta chains drawn from one sample of a study of graft-versus-host responses after intestinal transplantation. TCRdb's table, derived via immunoSEQ multiplex PCR, lists solely in-frame clones and lacks some. The repertoire holds about 99,000 clones, 90% to 95% seen once, with 1% to 1.5% in the top ten. The antigens for these receptors are not known. The sequencing used unstimulated CD8+ T cells sorted from spleen or lymph node cells, collected before intestinal transplant. These receptor sequences come from a human donor who received an intestinal transplant. The CDR3 runs from the conserved cysteine through the conserved F or W. D genes are given only for firm matches. Clone sizes are given selectively: once, few, many, or a class where the clone is expanded.

NA	TRBV7-9	NA	TRBJ2-1	CASSLRGYNEQFF	TGTGCCAGCAGCTTAAGAGGGTACAATGAGCAGTTCTTC
NA	TRBV7-6	NA	TRBJ1-1	CASSLGGETEAFF	TGTGCCAGCAGCTTAGGTGGGGAAACTGAAGCTTTCTTT
NA	TRBV29-1	TRBD1	TRBJ1-4	CSVLKPGQGSSTNEKLFF	TGCAGCGTGCTAAAACCGGGACAGGGGTCCTCAACTAATGAAAAACTGTTTTTT
NA	TRBV5-8	NA	TRBJ2-1	CALTLYNEQFF	TGTGCCTTAACTCTTTACAATGAGCAGTTCTTC
NA	TRBV30	NA	TRBJ2-7	CAWSAFVGTYEQYF	TGTGCCTGGAGTGCCTTCGTCGGGACCTACGAGCAGTACTTC
NA	TRBV7-9	NA	TRBJ1-2	CASSADRPYGYTF	TGTGCCAGCAGCGCAGACCGCCCTTATGGCTACACCTTC
NA	TRBV10-2	NA	TRBJ2-7	CASSDGAGASYEQYF	TGCGCCAGCAGTGATGGTGCAGGGGCCTCCTACGAGCAGTACTTC
few	TRBV9	NA	TRBJ2-3	CASSVDDYVDTQYF	TGTGCCAGCAGCGTAGACGACTACGTAGATACGCAGTATTTT
NA	TRBV29-1	NA	TRBJ1-2	CSVDWDGYTF	TGCAGCGTTGATTGGGATGGCTACACCTTC
few	TRBV9	NA	TRBJ1-3	CASSSSSGNTIYF	TGTGCCAGCAGCAGTAGCTCTGGAAACACCATATATTTT
NA	TRBV7-9	NA	TRBJ2-3	CASSFGVTSYYF	TGTGCCAGCAGCTTTGGGGTGACTAGTTATTATTTT
NA	TRBV13	NA	TRBJ2-5	CASSSRDKGVKTQYF	TGTGCCAGCAGCTCCCGGGACAAGGGGGTAAAGACCCAGTACTTC
NA	TRBV4-1	NA	TRBJ2-5	CASSQAEQGPGTQYF	TGCGCCAGCAGCCAAGCCGAACAGGGTCCGGGGACCCAGTACTTC
once	TRBV11-3	NA	TRBJ2-1	CASSWDVGMGDEQFF	TGTGCCAGCAGCTGGGACGTGGGAATGGGCGATGAGCAGTTCTTC
NA	TRBV2	NA	TRBJ2-7	CASSLLYRDPYEQYF	TGTGCCAGCAGTTTACTTTACAGGGATCCCTACGAGCAGTACTTC
NA	TRBV5-6	TRBD1	TRBJ2-5	CASSYGTGEGKTQYF	TGTGCCAGCAGCTATGGGACAGGGGAGGGGAAGACCCAGTACTTC
NA	TRBV15	NA	TRBJ2-2	CATSRDKRAGELFF	TGTGCCACCAGCAGAGACAAGAGGGCCGGGGAGCTGTTTTTT
NA	TRBV5-1	NA	TRBJ2-2	CASSWDNWNTGELFF	TGCGCCAGCAGCTGGGACAACTGGAACACCGGGGAGCTGTTTTTT
NA	TRBV5-1	TRBD1	TRBJ1-4	CASSLQGATTNEKLFF	TGCGCCAGCAGCTTGCAGGGGGCAACAACTAATGAAAAACTGTTTTTT
NA	TRBV7-8	TRBD2	TRBJ2-1	CASSPGGGGIYNEQFF	TGTGCCAGCAGCCCAGGTGGGGGGGGTATCTACAATGAGCAGTTCTTC
NA	TRBV4-1	NA	TRBJ2-1	CASSQHRVFYNEQFF	TGCGCCAGCAGCCAACACAGGGTATTCTACAATGAGCAGTTCTTC
NA	TRBV2	TRBD1	TRBJ2-1	CARGTGGDEQFF	TGTGCCAGGGGGACAGGGGGCGATGAGCAGTTCTTC
NA	TRBV7-2	NA	TRBJ1-6	CASSLGPTGPSPLHF	TGTGCCAGCAGCTTAGGACCAACGGGTCCTTCACCCCTCCACTTT
NA	TRBV4-1	NA	TRBJ1-1	CASSQDVALEAFF	TGCGCCAGCAGCCAAGATGTGGCTCTTGAAGCTTTCTTT
NA	TRBV19	TRBD1	TRBJ1-1	CASTKTGGGTEAFF	TGTGCCAGTACTAAGACAGGGGGTGGAACTGAAGCTTTCTTT
once	TRBV6-5	NA	TRBJ1-6	CASCLGSSYNSPLHF	TGTGCCAGCTGTCTAGGGAGCTCCTATAATTCACCCCTCCACTTT
once	TRBV5-1	NA	TRBJ1-2	CASRVYYGVGYTF	TGCGCCAGCAGAGTTTATTATGGGGTCGGCTACACCTTC
NA	TRBV9	NA	TRBJ1-4	CASSVGQRTNEKLFF	TGTGCCAGCAGTGTTGGCCAGAGAACTAATGAAAAACTGTTTTTT
once	TRBV2	NA	TRBJ2-7	CASWGDSDEQYF	TGTGCCAGCTGGGGGGATTCTGACGAGCAGTACTTC
NA	TRBV5-4	NA	TRBJ1-1	CASSLSVGKNTEAFF	TGTGCCAGCAGCTTGTCGGTCGGGAAGAACACTGAAGCTTTCTTT
NA	TRBV4-2	NA	TRBJ1-5	CASSQGLGGSNQPQHF	TGTGCCAGCAGCCAAGGGCTGGGGGGATCGAACCAGCCCCAGCATTTT
NA	TRBV6-5	TRBD2	TRBJ2-7	CASSYTSGGPYEQYF	TGTGCCAGCAGCTACACTAGCGGGGGTCCCTACGAGCAGTACTTC
NA	TRBV2	NA	TRBJ1-1	CASSGLEAFF	TGTGCCAGCAGTGGCCTTGAAGCTTTCTTT
NA	TRBV30	NA	TRBJ2-7	CAWSVQGPLTSYEQYF	TGTGCCTGGAGTGTACAGGGTCCCCTAACCTCCTACGAGCAGTACTTC
NA	TRBV6-1	NA	TRBJ2-3	CASSEDGVLADTQYF	TGTGCCAGCAGTGAAGACGGGGTACTGGCAGATACGCAGTATTTT
NA	TRBV5-1	TRBD2	TRBJ2-3	CASRVDRLAASTDTQYF	TGCGCCAGCCGGGTCGACAGACTAGCGGCTAGCACAGATACGCAGTATTTT
NA	TRBV9	TRBD2	TRBJ2-1	CASSVGSGGSNEQFF	TGTGCCAGCAGCGTAGGAAGCGGGGGGTCCAATGAGCAGTTCTTC
once	TRBV4-1	NA	TRBJ1-6	CASKTVVGDSPLHF	TGCGCCAGCAAAACGGTCGTTGGGGATTCACCCCTCCACTTT
NA	TRBV4-1	NA	TRBJ2-2	CASSRVDTSNTGELFF	TGCGCCAGCAGCCGAGTGGACACCTCTAACACCGGGGAGCTGTTTTTT
NA	TRBV5-1	TRBD1	TRBJ1-2	CASSPGTGVGGYTF	TGCGCCAGCAGCCCCGGGACAGGGGTTGGTGGCTACACCTTC
NA	TRBV10-2	NA	TRBJ1-3	CASSESWTDSGNTIYF	TGCGCCAGCAGTGAGAGTTGGACAGACTCTGGAAACACCATATATTTT
once	TRBV6-1	NA	TRBJ1-4	CASSEDGLEKLFF	TGTGCCAGCAGTGAGGACGGTTTGGAAAAACTGTTTTTT